A few counts support the clone carrying this T cell receptor beta chain. PCR was performed using 60 Vbeta and 13 Jbeta primers. Sequenced by immunoSEQ multiplex PCR; TCRdb stores in-frame clones only, minus some. Among 40,000 or so clones listed, approximately 80% were seen once. The record originates from a study of cytomegalovirus exposure and HLA in healthy donors. Germline CDR1 is SGHTA and CDR2 is FQGNSA. The CDR3 length is 16 residues. J lost 5 bases, V lost 4 bases, and 10 bases had no gene match. Specimen: PBMCs. The chain couples TRBV7-2 to TRBJ2-3, with TRBD2 identical over 9 bases. The clonotype originates from a man younger than 45 in good health and CMV-seronegative. The CDR3 is CASSYGSGRSVDTQYF. CDR3 nucleotides: TGTGCCAGCAGCTATGGTAGCGGGAGATCTGTAGATACGCAGTATTTT.